Below, one TCR beta chain is given with its context. No cognate antigen has been identified for it. One base away there is no much larger clone; base qualities are not given. This record belongs to a study of CD8 T cells in Susac syndrome (dated by TCRdb to between 2017 and 2020). Describing the broader study: Among the Susac syndrome patients who were sequenced, clinically active disease was present in more than 5 and clinical remission was observed in fewer than 10. Susac syndrome patients were therapy-naive, on corticosteroids (some also receiving IVIg), or on IVIg alone at blood withdrawal. The study used repertoire sequencing to test whether antigen drove CD8+ T cell activation and differentiation in Susac syndrome. What the research found in general, with its limitations: In patients with Susac syndrome, the CD4+ T cell repertoire showed no detectable clonal expansion. The number of individuals in the TCR sequencing and HLA analysis was acknowledged as relatively small.

V drops 5 bases and J drops 4 bases, leaving 17 bases in between. Counted from cysteine to phenylalanine, this CDR3 has 15 amino acids. The retained sequence is limited to the CDR3, 45 bases, with the frame set at the first base. Sequences LNHDA (CDR1) and SQIVND (CDR2) are obtained from the germline V gene (reference sequence). RNA was extracted using the RNeasy kit, and roughly 0.45 to 1 ug of the RNA was reverse transcribed with random hexamers. TCR beta CDR3 regions were amplified with the immunoSEQ multiplex PCR assay covering 54 Vbeta and 13 Jbeta segments. Bias from PCR amplification was corrected by using a synthetic template baseline for primer optimization and for computational correction. On the authors' methods: Reads were assigned to V, D and J genes according to IMGT and analyzed in immunoSEQ Analyzer, with only productive sequences retained. Clonality was calculated as one minus the Shannon entropy normalized by log2 of the number of productive unique sequences. For each patient and control, public and private clones were evaluated within the 100 most prevalent clones. Clones were defined as Susac-specific if absent from the healthy and MS cohorts, from 1052 published viral clones and from other ImmuneACCESS disease sequences. TCRdb trimmed the raw reads at Q25, called clones with MiXCR and kept productive beta chains. Every CDR3 protein is listed once, alongside the most common genes and DNA of its rows. The V and J calls shown here were made by TCRdb, not taken from the authors' results. The sample table shows 150,000 to 200,000 distinct CDR3 sequences, and about 94% are seen once. About 0.1% of the sample lies in the top ten.

Peripheral blood CD8+ and CD4+ T cells from healthy donors, Susac syndrome patients and multiple sclerosis patients were profiled by high-throughput TCR beta sequencing. Recently defined diagnostic criteria for definite or probable disease were met by the Susac syndrome patients. Bulk CD8+ and CD4+ T cells were purified by magnetic negative isolation, whereas CD8+ TEMRA cells were enriched by FACS. Blood was collected in EDTA tubes and processed within 24 hours, with PBMCs isolated through density gradient centrifugation. PBMCs destined for TCR sequencing were cryopreserved in liquid nitrogen and later thawed in a 37 °C water bath. A purity of at least 90% was achieved for sorted or isolated CD4+, CD8+ and CD8+ TEMRA cells.

The source material was CD4+ T cells from PBMCs. This receptor chain uses TRBV19 and TRBJ1-1; a weak D assignment points to TRBD1 (5 bases agree). This clonotype originated in a human donor with Susac syndrome. For the CDR3, the sequence is CASSYPTALGTEAFF. The DNA is as follows: TGTGCCAGTAGTTACCCGACAGCCCTCGGCACTGAAGCTTTCTTT.